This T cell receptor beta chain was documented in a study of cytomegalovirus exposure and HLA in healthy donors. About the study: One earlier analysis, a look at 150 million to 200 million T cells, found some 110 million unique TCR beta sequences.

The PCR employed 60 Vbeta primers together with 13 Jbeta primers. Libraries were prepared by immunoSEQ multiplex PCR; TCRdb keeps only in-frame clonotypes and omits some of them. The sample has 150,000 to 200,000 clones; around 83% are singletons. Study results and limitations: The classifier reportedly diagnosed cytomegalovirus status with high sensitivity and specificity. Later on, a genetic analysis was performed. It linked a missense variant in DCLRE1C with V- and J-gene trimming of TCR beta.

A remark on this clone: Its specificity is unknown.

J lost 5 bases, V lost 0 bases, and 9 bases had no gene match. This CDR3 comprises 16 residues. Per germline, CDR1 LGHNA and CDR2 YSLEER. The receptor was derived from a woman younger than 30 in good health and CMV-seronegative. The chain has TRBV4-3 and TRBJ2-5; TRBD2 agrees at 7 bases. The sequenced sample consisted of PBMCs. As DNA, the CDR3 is TGCGCCAGCAGCCAAGATCAGACGCGGCGGGGGGAGACCCAGTACTTC. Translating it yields CASSQDQTRRGETQYF.